Presented here are 8 T cell receptor beta chains from one specimen sequenced in a study of brain T cells in children with intractable seizures. Sequenced by immunoSEQ multiplex PCR; TCRdb stores in-frame clones only, minus some. Of 110,000 or so clones in the sample, roughly 92% were seen once. This specimen was peripheral blood, taken at surgery. These receptors all stem from a boy less than two years old with hemimegalencephaly and intractable seizures.

This chain uses TRBV7-9 with TRBJ2-3; possible D gene TRBD1, 5 bases. Looked up from germline, CDR1 is SEHNR and CDR2 is FQNEAQ (reference sequence). The germline V and J ends were trimmed by 3 bases and 5 bases, with 12 bases remaining between them. This CDR3 spans 14 amino acids. The CDR3 bases are TGTGCCAGCAGCTTCCAGGGTTGGGGAGATACGCAGTATTTT. Translating gives CASSFQGWGDTQYF.

The J gene is TRBJ2-1, the V gene TRBV28, with no clear D. V was trimmed by 4 bases and J by 12 bases, leaving 10 bases between them. The germline V gene has CDR1 MDHEN and CDR2 SYDVKM. CDR3 length: 11 residues. The CDR3 nucleotides read TGTGCCAGCAGTTACTTATGGGTGCAGTTCTTC. Amino acids: CASSYLWVQFF.

This chain joins TRBV19 and TRBJ2-7; maybe TRBD2 (5 bases). The CDR3 has 14 amino acids. Germline CDR1 reads LNHDA; CDR2 reads SQIVND (reference sequence). V was trimmed by 1 base and J by 3 bases, leaving 10 bases between them. The CDR3 is CASSIGRANYEQYF. The CDR3 DNA reads TGTGCCAGTAGTATAGGGCGGGCCAACTACGAGCAGTACTTC.

This clone was counted a few times. The chain links TRBV18 to TRBJ1-5; unclear D gene. Trimming shortened V by 1 base and J by 2 bases, and 0 bases separated the two germline ends. CDR1 KGHSH and CDR2 LQKENI come from the germline V gene. This CDR3 is 12 amino acids long. In nucleotides, the CDR3 is TGTGCCAGCTCACCACGCAATCAGCCCCAGCATTTT. Translation gives CASSPRNQPQHF.

V usage is TRBV3-1 (or the pseudogene TRBV3-2) and J usage is TRBJ2-7, with D tentatively TRBD1 (6 bases). CDR1 and CDR2 from the germline V gene are LGHDT and YNNKEL (reference sequence). This CDR3 region has 17 residues. With 4 bases removed from V and 2 bases from J, the gap between germline ends came to 21 bases. DNA of the CDR3: TGTGCCAGCAGCCGAAGTACAGGGACCCTCCCTACCTACGAGCAGTACTTC. Protein sequence: CASSRSTGTLPTYEQYF.

This chain uses TRBV29-1 with TRBJ2-7, with D possibly matching TRBD1 (6 bases). This CDR3 spans 14 amino acids. Trimming took 4 bases from V and 3 from J, leaving 16 bases between them. The V gene's germline CDR1 is SQVTM and CDR2 ANQGSEA. CDR3 sequence reads: CSVVPRDKIYEQYF. The CDR3 DNA reads as TGCAGCGTTGTACCCCGGGACAAAATCTACGAGCAGTACTTC.

V usage is TRBV25-1 and J usage is TRBJ2-7; D is unresolved. V was clipped by 1 base and J by 7 bases, with 5 bases between them. The CDR3 has 11 residues. The germline CDR1 and CDR2 sequences are MGHDK and SYGVNS. The CDR3 loop reads CASSELGEQYF. In DNA, the CDR3 is TGTGCCAGCAGTGAATTGGGAGAGCAGTACTTC.

The V gene is TRBV7-7, the J gene TRBJ2-5, with 8 bases lining up with TRBD2. From germline, CDR1 is SSHAT and CDR2 FNYEAQ (reference sequence). V was clipped by 5 bases and J by 4 bases; unmatched bases: 12. This CDR3 has 16 amino acids. Written as DNA, the CDR3 is TGTGCCAGCAGCCCTTCCTTGGACAGCGGGAGAGAGACCCAGTACTTC. It yields the protein CASSPSLDSGRETQYF. The full variable domain, rest sourced from reference TRBV7-7 and TRBJ2-5, is GAGVSQSPRYKVTKRGQDVTLRCDPISSHATLYWYQQALGQGPEFLTYFNYEAQPDKSGLPSDRFSAERPEGSISTLTIQRTEQRDSAMYRCASSPSLDSGRETQYFGPGTRLLVL.